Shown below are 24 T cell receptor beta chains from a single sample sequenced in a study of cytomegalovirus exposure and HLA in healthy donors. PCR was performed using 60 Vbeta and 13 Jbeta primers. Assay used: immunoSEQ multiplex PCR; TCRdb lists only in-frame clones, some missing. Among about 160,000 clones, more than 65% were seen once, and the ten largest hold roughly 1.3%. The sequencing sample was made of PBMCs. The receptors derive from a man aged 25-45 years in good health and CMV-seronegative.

The CDR3, as DNA: TGTGCCAGTAGTATAGCCGAGGGTTGGGAAAAACTGTTTTTT. This sequence encodes CASSIAEGWEKLFF. This chain uses TRBV19 with TRBJ1-4; D unclear. The CDR3 loop spans 14 amino acids. Per germline, CDR1 LNHDA and CDR2 SQIVND (reference sequence). With 1 base removed from V and 8 bases from J, the gap between germline ends came to 11 bases. Drawing the rest from reference TRBV19 and TRBJ1-4, the complete variable domain is DGGITQSPKYLFRKEGQNVTLSCEQNLNHDAMYWYRQDPGQGLRLIYYSQIVNDFQKGDIAEGYSVSREKKESFPLTVTSAQKNPTAFYLCASSIAEGWEKLFFGSGTQLSVL.

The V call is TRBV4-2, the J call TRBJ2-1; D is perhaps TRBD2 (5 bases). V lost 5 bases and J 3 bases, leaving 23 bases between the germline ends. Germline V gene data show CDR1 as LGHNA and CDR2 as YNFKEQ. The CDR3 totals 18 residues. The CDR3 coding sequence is TGTGCCAGCAGCAAAGCAAGCCTCGGGATCCAGTACTACAATGAGCAGTTCTTC. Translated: CASSKASLGIQYYNEQFF.

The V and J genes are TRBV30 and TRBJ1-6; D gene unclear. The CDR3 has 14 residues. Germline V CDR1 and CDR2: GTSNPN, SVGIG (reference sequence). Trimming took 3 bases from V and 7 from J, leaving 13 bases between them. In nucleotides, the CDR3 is TGTGCCTGGAGGGGAGGGATGGGGAATTCACCCCTCCACTTT. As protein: CAWRGGMGNSPLHF.

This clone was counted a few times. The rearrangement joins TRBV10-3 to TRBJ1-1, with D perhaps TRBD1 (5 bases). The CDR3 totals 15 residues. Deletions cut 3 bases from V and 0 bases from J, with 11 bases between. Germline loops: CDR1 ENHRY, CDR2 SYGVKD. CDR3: CAISDMGGLNTEAFF. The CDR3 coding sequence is TGTGCCATCAGTGACATGGGGGGACTGAACACTGAAGCTTTCTTT.

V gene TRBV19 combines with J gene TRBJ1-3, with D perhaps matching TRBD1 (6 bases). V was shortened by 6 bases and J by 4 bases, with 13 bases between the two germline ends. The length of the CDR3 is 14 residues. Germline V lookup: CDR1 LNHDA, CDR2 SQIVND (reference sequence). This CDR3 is CASRIVGAGNTIYF. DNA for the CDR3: TGTGCCAGTAGAATCGTGGGGGCCGGAAACACCATATATTTT.

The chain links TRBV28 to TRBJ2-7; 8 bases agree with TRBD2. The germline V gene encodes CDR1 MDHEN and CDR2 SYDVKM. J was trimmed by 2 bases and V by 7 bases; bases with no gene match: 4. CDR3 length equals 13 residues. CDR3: CASKREGAYEQYF. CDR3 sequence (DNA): TGTGCCAGCAAACGGGAGGGGGCCTACGAGCAGTACTTC.

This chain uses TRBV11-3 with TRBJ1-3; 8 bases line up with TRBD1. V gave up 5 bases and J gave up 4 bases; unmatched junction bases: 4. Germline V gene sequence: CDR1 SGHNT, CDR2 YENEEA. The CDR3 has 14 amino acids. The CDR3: CASSLDRDGNTIYF. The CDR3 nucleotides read TGTGCCAGCAGCCTGGACAGGGACGGAAACACCATATATTTT.

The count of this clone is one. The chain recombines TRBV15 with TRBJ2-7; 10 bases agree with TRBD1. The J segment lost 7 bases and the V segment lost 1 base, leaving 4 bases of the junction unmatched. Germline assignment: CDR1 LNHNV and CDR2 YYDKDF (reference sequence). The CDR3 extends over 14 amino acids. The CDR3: CATSRVDRGGEQYF. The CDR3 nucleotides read TGTGCCACCAGCAGAGTGGACAGGGGGGGAGAGCAGTACTTC. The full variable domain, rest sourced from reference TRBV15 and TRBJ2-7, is DAMVIQNPRYQVTQFGKPVTLSCSQTLNHNVMYWYQQKSSQAPKLLFHYYDKDFNNEADTPDNFQSRRPNTSFCFLDIRSPGLGDTAMYLCATSRVDRGGEQYFGPGTRLTVT.

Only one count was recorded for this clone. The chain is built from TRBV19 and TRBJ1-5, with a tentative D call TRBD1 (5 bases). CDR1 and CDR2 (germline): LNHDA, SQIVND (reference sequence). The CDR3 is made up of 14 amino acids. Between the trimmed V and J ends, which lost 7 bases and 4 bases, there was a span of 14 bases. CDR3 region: CASTHTGDNQPQHF. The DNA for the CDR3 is TGTGCCAGTACTCATACAGGAGATAATCAGCCCCAGCATTTT.

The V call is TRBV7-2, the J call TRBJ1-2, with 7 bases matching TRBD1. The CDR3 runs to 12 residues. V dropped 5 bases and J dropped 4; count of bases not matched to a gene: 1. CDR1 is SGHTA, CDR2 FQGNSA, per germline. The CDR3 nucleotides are TGTGCCAGCAGCAAGGGGGCCTATGGCTACACCTTC. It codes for CASSKGAYGYTF.

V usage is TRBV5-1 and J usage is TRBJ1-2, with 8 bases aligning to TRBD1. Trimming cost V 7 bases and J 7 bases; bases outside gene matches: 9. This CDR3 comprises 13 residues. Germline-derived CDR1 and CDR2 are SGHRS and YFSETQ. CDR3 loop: CASGGQGVFGYTF. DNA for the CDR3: TGCGCCAGCGGCGGACAGGGAGTTTTTGGCTACACCTTC.

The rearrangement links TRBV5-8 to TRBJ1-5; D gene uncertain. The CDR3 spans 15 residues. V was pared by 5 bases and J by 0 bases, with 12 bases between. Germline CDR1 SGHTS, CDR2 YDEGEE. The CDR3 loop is CASRQRGISNQPQHF. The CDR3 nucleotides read TGTGCCAGCAGACAGAGAGGGATTAGCAATCAGCCCCAGCATTTT.

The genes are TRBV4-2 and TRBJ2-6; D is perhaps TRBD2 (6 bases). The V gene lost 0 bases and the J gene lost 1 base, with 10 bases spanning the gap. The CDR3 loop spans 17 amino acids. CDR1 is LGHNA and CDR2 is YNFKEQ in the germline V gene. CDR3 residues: CASSQDQGRSGANVLTF. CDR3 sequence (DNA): TGTGCCAGCAGCCAAGATCAAGGGAGGTCTGGGGCCAACGTCCTGACTTTC.

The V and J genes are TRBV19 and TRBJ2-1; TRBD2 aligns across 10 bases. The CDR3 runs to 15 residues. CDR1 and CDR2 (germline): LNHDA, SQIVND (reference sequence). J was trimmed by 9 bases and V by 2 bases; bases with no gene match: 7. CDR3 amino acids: CASSILLAGELEQFF. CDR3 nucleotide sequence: TGTGCCAGTAGTATACTCCTAGCGGGGGAACTTGAGCAGTTCTTC.

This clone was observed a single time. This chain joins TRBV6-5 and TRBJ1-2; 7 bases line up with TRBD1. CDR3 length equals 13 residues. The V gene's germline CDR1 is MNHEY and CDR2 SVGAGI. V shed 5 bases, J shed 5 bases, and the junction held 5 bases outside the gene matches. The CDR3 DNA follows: TGTGCCAGCAGTCAAGGACAGGAGTATGGCTACACCTTC. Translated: CASSQGQEYGYTF.

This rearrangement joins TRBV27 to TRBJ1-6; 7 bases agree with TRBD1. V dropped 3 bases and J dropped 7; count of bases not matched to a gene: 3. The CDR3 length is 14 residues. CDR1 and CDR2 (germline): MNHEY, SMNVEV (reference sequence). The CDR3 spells CASSFETGNSPLHF. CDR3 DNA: TGTGCCAGCAGTTTCGAGACAGGGAATTCACCCCTCCACTTT.

CDR3 coding DNA: TGCAGCGTTGCCAGGGGGCAAGGCGAGCAGTACTTC. As protein: CSVARGQGEQYF. The V and J genes are TRBV29-1 and TRBJ2-5, with 8 bases lining up with TRBD1. The DNA end lines up better with TRBJ2-7; the J call may be wrong. The CDR3 sequence is 12 residues long. CDR1 and CDR2 from the germline V gene are SQVTM and ANQGSEA.

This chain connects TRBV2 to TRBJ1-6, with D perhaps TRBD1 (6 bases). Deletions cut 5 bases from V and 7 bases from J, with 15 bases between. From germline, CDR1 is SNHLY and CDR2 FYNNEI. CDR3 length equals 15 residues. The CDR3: CASSTSTGRNSPLHF. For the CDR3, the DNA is TGTGCCAGCAGTACGTCAACAGGGCGGAATTCACCCCTCCACTTT.

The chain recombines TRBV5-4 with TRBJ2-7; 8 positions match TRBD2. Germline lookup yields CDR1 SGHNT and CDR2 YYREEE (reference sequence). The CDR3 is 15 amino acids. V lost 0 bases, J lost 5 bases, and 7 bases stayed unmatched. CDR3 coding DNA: TGTGCCAGCAGCTTGGTGGGACTAGGGGCCCACGAGCAGTACTTC. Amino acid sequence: CASSLVGLGAHEQYF.

CDR3 DNA sequence: TGTGCCTGGGGAACCGGGACAGGGGGCCAAGAGACCCAGTACTTC. Residues: CAWGTGTGGQETQYF. The chain links TRBV30 to TRBJ2-5, with TRBD1 identical over 11 bases. The CDR3 has 15 amino acids. The germline CDR1 and CDR2 sequences are GTSNPN and SVGIG (reference sequence). After removal of 5 bases from V and 1 base from J, the junction contained 6 bases not matched to a gene.

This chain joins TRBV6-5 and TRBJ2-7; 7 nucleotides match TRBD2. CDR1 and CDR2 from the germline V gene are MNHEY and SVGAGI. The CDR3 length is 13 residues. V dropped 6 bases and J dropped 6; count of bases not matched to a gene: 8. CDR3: CASRTQGGLEQYF. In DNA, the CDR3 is TGTGCCAGCAGAACCCAGGGAGGGCTCGAGCAGTACTTC.

The DNA of the CDR3 is TGTGCCAGCAGTACCCGGGACTTCCCCGAGACCCAGTACTTC. As protein: CASSTRDFPETQYF. V and J are TRBV28 and TRBJ2-5, with a tentative D call TRBD2 (6 bases). CDR1 is MDHEN, CDR2 SYDVKM, per germline. V lost 5 bases to trimming and J lost 5 bases, with 15 bases between them. CDR3 size: 14 residues.

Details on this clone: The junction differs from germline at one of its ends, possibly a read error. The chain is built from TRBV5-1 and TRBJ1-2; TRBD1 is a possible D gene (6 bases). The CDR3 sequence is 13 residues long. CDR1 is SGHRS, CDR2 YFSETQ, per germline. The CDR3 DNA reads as TGCGCCAGCAGCTTGAACACAGGGTTAGGCTGCACCTTC. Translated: CASSLNTGLGCTF.

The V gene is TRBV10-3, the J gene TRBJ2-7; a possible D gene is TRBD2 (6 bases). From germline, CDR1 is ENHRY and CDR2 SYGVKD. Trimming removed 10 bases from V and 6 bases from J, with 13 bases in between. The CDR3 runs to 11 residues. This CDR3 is CATARGGEQYF. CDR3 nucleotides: TGTGCCACCGCAAGGGGAGGCGAGCAGTACTTC.